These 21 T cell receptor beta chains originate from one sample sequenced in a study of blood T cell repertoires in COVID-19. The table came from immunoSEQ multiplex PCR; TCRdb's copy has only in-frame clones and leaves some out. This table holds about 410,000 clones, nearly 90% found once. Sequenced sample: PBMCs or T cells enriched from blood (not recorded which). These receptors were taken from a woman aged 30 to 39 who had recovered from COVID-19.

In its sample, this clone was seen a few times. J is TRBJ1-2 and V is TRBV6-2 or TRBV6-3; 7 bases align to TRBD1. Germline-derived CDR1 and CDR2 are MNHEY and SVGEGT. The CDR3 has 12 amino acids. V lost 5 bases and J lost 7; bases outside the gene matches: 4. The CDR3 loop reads CASSPQGTGYTF. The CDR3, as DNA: TGTGCCAGCAGTCCACAGGGGACTGGCTACACCTTC.

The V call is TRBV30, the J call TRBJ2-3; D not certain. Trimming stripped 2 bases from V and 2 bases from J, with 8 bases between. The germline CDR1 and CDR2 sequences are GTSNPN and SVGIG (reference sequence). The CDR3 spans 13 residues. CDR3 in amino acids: CAWSHYNTDTQYF. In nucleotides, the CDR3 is TGTGCCTGGAGTCACTATAACACAGATACGCAGTATTTT.

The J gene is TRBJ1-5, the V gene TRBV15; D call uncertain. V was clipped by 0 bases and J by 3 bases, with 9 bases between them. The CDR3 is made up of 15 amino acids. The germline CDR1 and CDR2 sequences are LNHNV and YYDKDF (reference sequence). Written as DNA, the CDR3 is TGTGCCACCAGCAGAGATTTGGGCTCCAATCAGCCCCAGCATTTT. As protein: CATSRDLGSNQPQHF.

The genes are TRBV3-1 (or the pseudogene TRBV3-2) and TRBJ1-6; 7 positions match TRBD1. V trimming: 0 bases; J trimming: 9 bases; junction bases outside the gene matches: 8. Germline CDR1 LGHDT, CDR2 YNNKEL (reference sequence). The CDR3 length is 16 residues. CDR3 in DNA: TGTGCCAGCAGCCAAGACCTCACAGGGGCGGGTTCACCCCTCCACTTT. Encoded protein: CASSQDLTGAGSPLHF.

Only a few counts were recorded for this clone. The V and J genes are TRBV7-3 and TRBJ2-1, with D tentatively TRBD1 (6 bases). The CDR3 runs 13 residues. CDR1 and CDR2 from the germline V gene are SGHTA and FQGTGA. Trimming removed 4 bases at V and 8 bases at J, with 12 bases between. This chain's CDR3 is CASSSGVGYEQFF. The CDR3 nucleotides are TGTGCCAGCAGCTCAGGGGTAGGCTATGAGCAGTTCTTC.

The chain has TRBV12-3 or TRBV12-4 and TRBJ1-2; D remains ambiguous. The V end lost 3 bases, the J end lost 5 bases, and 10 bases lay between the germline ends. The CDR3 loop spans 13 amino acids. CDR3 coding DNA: TGTGCCAGCAGTTTTGTTTCTCTGTATGGCTACACCTTC. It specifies CASSFVSLYGYTF.

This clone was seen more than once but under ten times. CDR3 residues: CASSSDGGDQPQHF. In DNA, the CDR3 is TGTGCCAGCAGCTCGGACGGCGGGGATCAGCCCCAGCATTTT. V is TRBV7-8 and J is TRBJ1-5; D is uncertain. The CDR3 contains 14 residues. Looked up from germline, CDR1 is SGHVS and CDR2 is FQNEAQ. Deletions cut 4 bases from V and 5 bases from J, with 12 bases between.

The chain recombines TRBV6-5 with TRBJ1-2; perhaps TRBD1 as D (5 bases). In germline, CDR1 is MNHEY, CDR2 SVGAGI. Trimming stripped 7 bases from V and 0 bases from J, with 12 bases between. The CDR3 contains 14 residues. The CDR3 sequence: CASNGDSANYGYTF. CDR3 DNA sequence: TGTGCCAGCAATGGGGACTCAGCTAACTATGGCTACACCTTC.

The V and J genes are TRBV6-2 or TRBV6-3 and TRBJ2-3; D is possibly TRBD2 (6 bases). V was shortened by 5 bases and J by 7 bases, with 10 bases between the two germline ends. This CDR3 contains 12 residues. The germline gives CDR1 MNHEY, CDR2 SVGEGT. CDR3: CASSRGGNTQYF. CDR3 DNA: TGTGCCAGCAGTCGTGGGGGGAATACGCAGTATTTT.

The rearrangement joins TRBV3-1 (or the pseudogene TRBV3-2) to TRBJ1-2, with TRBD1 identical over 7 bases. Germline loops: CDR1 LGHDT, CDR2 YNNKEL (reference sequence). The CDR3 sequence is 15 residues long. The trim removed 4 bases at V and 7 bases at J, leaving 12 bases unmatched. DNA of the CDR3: TGTGCCAGCAGCCCCAATACCCGACAGGGCCGTGGCTACACCTTC. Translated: CASSPNTRQGRGYTF.

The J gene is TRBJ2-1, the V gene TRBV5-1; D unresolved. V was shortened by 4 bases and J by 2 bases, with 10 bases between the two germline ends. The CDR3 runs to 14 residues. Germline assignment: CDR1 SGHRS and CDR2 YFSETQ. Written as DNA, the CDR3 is TGCGCCAGCAGCCCCCTCCCCCCCTACAATGAGCAGTTCTTC. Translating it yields CASSPLPPYNEQFF.

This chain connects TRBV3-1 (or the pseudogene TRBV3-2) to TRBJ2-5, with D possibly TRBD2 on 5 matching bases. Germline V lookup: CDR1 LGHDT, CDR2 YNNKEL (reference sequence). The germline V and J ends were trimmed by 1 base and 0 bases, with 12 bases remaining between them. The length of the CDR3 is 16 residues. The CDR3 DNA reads TGTGCCAGCAGCCAAGGGGAATCGGGGTACCAAGAGACCCAGTACTTC. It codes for CASSQGESGYQETQYF.

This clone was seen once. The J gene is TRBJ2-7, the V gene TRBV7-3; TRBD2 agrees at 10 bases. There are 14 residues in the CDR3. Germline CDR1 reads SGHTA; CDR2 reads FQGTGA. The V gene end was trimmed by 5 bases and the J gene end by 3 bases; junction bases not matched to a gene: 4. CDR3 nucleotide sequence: TGTGCCAGCAGCCTTAGCGGGGGGAACTACGAGCAGTACTTC. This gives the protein CASSLSGGNYEQYF.

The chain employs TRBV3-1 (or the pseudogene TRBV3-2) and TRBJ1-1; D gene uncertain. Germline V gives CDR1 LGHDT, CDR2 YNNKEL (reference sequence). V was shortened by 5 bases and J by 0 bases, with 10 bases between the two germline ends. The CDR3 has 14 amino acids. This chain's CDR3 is CASSKRDMNTEAFF. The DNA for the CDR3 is TGTGCCAGCAGCAAACGAGATATGAACACTGAAGCTTTCTTT.

The CDR3 DNA is TGCGCCAGCAGCCAATGGACACTTCGGGACACTGAAGCTTTCTTT. It encodes CASSQWTLRDTEAFF. The V gene is TRBV4-3, the J gene TRBJ1-1; D is possibly TRBD1 (5 bases). Germline CDR1 reads LGHNA; CDR2 reads YSLEER. This CDR3 has 15 amino acids. V gave up 2 bases and J gave up 3 bases, with 13 bases separating them.

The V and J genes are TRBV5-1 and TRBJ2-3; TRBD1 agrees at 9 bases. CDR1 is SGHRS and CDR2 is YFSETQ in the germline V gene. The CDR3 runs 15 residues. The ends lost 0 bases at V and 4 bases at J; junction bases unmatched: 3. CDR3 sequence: CASSLGTGAADTQYF. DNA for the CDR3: TGCGCCAGCAGCTTGGGGACAGGGGCCGCAGATACGCAGTATTTT.

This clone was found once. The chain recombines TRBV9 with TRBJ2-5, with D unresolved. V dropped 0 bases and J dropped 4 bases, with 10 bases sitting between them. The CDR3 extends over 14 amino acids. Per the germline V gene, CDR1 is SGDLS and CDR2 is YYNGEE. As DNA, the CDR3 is TGTGCCAGCAGCGTAGAAATTTCCGGAGAGACCCAGTACTTC. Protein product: CASSVEISGETQYF.

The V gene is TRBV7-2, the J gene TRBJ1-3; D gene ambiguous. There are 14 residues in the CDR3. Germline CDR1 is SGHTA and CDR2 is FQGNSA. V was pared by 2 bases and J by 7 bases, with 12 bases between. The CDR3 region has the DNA TGTGCCAGCAGCTTATCACCCGATGGCAACACCATATATTTT. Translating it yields CASSLSPDGNTIYF.

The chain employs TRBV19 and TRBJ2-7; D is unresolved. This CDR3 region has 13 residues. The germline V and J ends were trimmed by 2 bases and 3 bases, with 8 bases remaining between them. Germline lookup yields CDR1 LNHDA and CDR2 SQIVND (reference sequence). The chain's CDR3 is CASSIIPLYEQYF. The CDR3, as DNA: TGTGCCAGTAGTATAATTCCCCTCTACGAGCAGTACTTC. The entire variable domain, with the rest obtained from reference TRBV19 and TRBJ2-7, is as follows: DGGITQSPKYLFRKEGQNVTLSCEQNLNHDAMYWYRQDPGQGLRLIYYSQIVNDFQKGDIAEGYSVSREKKESFPLTVTSAQKNPTAFYLCASSIIPLYEQYFGPGTRLTVT.

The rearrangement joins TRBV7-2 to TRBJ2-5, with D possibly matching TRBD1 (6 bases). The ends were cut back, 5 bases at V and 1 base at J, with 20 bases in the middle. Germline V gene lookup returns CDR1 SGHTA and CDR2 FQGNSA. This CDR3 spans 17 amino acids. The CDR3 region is CASSPGRQGRLQETQYF. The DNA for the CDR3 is TGTGCCAGCAGCCCCGGTCGGCAGGGGCGCCTCCAAGAGACCCAGTACTTC.

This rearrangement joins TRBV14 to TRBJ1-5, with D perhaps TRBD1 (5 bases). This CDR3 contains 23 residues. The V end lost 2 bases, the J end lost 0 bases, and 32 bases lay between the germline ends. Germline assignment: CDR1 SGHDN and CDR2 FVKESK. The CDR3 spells CASSQWAQGPPYDSIYSNQPQHF. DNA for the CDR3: TGTGCCAGCAGCCAATGGGCCCAGGGTCCTCCATATGATTCCATCTATAGCAATCAGCCCCAGCATTTT. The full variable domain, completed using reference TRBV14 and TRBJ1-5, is EAGVTQFPSHSVIEKGQTVTLRCDPISGHDNLYWYRRVMGKEIKFLLHFVKESKQDESGMPNNRFLAERTGGTYSTLKVQPAELEDSGVYFCASSQWAQGPPYDSIYSNQPQHFGDGTRLSIL.